This T cell receptor (beta chain) was recovered during a study of blood T cell repertoires in COVID-19. In the study overall: The United States, Italy and Spain supplied acute and convalescent COVID-19 samples. T cells, B-cell-depleted T cells, or PBMCs supplied cDNA or gDNA.

The CDR3 runs 13 residues. Germline CDR1 is MNHEY and CDR2 is SVGAGI. V lost 6 bases and J lost 5; bases outside the gene matches: 3. Per the original data handling: Counts of nucleated cells, estimated from reference gene primer amplification, were obtained. Sequencing was performed with immunoSEQ multiplex PCR; in TCRdb, only in-frame clones are kept and a portion is missing. The D gene and trimming were derived from the DNA, and the V and J assignments and clone size from that table. The top ten hold 2.9% of the sample, which has 300,000 or so clones, roughly nine tenths seen once. The sequenced sample consisted of peripheral blood. This TCR came from a woman in her thirties with COVID-19, enrolled during active disease. This chain links TRBV6-5 with TRBJ1-5; TRBD1 matches 8 bases. The DNA for the CDR3 is TGTGCCAGCAGAACAGGGGGTGATCAGCCCCAGCATTTT. Translating gives CASRTGGDQPQHF.